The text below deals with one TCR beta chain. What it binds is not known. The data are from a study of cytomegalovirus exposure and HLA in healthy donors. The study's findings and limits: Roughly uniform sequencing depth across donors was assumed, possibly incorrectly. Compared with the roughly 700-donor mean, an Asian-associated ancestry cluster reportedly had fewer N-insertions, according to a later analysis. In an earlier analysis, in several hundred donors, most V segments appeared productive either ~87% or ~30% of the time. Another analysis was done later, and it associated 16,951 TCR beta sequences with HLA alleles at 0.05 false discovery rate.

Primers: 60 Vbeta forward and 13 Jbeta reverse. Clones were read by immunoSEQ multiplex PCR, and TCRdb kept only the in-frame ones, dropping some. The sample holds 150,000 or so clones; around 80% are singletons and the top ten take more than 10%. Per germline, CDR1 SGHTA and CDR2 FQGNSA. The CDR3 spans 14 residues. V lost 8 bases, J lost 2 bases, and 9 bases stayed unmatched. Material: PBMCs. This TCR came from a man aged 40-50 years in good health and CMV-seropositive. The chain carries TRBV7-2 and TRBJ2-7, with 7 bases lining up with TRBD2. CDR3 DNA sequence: TGTGCCAGCGGGCGGGGAGGGCCCCCCTACGAGCAGTACTTC. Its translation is CASGRGGPPYEQYF.